This T cell receptor (beta chain) was profiled in a study of CD8 T cells in Susac syndrome. From blood CD8+ and CD4+ T cells, TCR beta sequences were generated. The V end was cut by 6 bases, the J end by 6 bases, with 16 bases between. CDR3 length: 14 residues. The RNA input was about 0.5 to 1 ug, and it was reverse transcribed with random hexamers. One entry per CDR3 protein results from TCRdb running MiXCR on the immunoSEQ multiplex PCR reads. The sample carries 130,000 or so distinct CDR3 sequences, 85% to 95% recorded once. This chain links TRBV12-3 or TRBV12-4 with TRBJ2-3; D tentatively reads TRBD1 or TRBD2 (5 bases each). The specimen sequenced was CD4+ T cells from PBMCs. This clonotype originated in a human donor with multiple sclerosis. The DNA for the CDR3 is TGTGCCAGCAGCATGGGGGAGAGAAGGGATACGCAGTATTTT. It is translated as CASSMGERRDTQYF.